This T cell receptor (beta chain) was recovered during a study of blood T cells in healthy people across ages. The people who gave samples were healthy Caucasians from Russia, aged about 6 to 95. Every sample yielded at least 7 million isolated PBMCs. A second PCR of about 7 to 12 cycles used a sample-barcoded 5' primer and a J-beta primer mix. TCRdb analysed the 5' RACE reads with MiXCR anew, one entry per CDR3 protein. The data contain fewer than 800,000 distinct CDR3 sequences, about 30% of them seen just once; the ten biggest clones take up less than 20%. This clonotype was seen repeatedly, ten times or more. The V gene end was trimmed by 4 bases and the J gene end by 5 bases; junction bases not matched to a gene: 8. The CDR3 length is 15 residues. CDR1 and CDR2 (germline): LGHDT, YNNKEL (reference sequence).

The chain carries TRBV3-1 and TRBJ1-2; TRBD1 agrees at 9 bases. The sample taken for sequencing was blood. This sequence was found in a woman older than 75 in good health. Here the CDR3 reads CASSRGQGYSYGYTF. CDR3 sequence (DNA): TGTGCCAGCAGCCGGGGACAGGGATATTCGTATGGCTACACCTTC.